This T cell receptor beta chain emerged from a study of T cell clones after liver transplantation (dated by TCRdb to about 2019). Some background on the complete study: The samples were obtained from ITN030ST, a randomized trial that attempted immunosuppression withdrawal within 2 years after liver transplantation. Donor-reactive T cell clones were identified using TCRbeta sequencing after a pre-transplant mixed lymphocyte reaction and were then followed in post-transplant blood. As an antigen-independent comparator for the donor-reactive sequences, third party-reactive TCRbeta sequences from pre-transplant MLRs were identified as well. Of the eight recipients, a few were HCV-positive, while the remaining recipients had been transplanted for non-autoimmune, non-viral indications. The subjects received no induction therapy and were kept on standard immunosuppression until randomization at 12-24 months post-transplant. To count as tolerant, a recipient had to stay completely off immunosuppression for at least one year without liver enzymes climbing beyond twice the upper limit of normal. Blood samples were taken pre-transplant, pre-randomization before withdrawal, and post-randomization after full withdrawal or failed withdrawal. Of the 8 liver transplant recipients making up the studied cohort, 3 were classified as tolerant and 5 as non-tolerant. Results the study describes overall, beyond this receptor: When repertoire turnover was accounted for, significantly reduced detection of donor-reactive sequences was found in 7 of 8 subjects for CD4 and in 8 of 8 subjects for CD8. Low numbers of available donor cells limited the measurable donor-reactive repertoire in a couple of subjects. Donor-reactive sequences decreased more than third party-reactive sequences, which suggests partial antigen-specific deletion that was not related to withdrawal success. Because of small, heterogeneous patient numbers and non-standardized post-transplant time points, the conclusions were only preliminary. Because allograft tissue specimens were not available, migration of donor-reactive T cells into the graft, rather than deletion, may have occurred. In 5 of 8 subjects, regardless of tolerance or HCV status, circulating donor-reactive CD4 TCRbeta sequences dropped significantly post-transplant.

High-throughput TCRbeta CDR3 sequencing of frozen genomic DNA was performed by immunoSEQ, including PCR amplification, mapping, bias correction and internal controls. Turning to the authors' computational methods: Only productive rearrangements were retained, with each unique TCRbeta sequence defined by its CDR3 nucleotide sequence together with its V and J gene. For a sequence to be called donor-reactive, it needed a frequency of at least 0.01% and at least 5-fold expansion in CFSE-low cells compared with unstimulated pre-transplant cells. To ensure at least 90% detection power, minimum frequency thresholds were set for each subject based on that subject's lowest-template unstimulated sample. Jensen-Shannon divergence between the top 1000 TCRbeta sequences after and before transplant was used to measure repertoire turnover. Two-sided Fisher's exact tests were used to test for changes in how often donor-reactive sequences were detected. TCRdb mirrors the immuneACCESS table, restricted to in-frame sequences. Some clones are absent from its copies; in checked studies, under half trace to an unresolved V gene, and the reason for the others is unknown. V and J calls and clone size come straight from that table; D and trimming were deduced from the DNA. This sample gives roughly 40,000 clones in total; about 86% of them show up just once. 2% to 2.5% of the sample is held by the ten biggest clonotypes.

V was cut back by 1 base and J by 11 bases, leaving a gap of 24 bases between them. CDR1 and CDR2 are read off the germline V gene as MGHRA and YSYEKL. Spanning cysteine to phenylalanine, the CDR3 consists of 17 amino acids. The kept DNA is CDR3 alone, 51 bases in frame from the first base. Remarks on this clone: The specificity of this receptor is unknown. No clone much larger than this one lies a single base away; base qualities are absent.

Unstimulated PBMCs, after thawing, were stained for CD3, CD4 and CD8 and then FACS-sorted into CD3+CD4+ and CD3+CD8+ populations. All 8 studied subjects were randomized to immunosuppression withdrawal. Genomic DNA was isolated with the Qiagen DNeasy Blood and Tissue Kit. Sequenced here: CD4+ T cells from blood, sampled 24 months after liver transplant. This TCR came from a human patient who received a liver transplant. Some T cells may be donor cells from the graft after a transplant. This sequence uses TRBV4-1 and TRBJ1-5; the D gene is perhaps TRBD1, from 5 matching bases. The CDR3 region: CASSQVDSTFQSVTQHF. The base sequence is TGCGCCAGCAGCCAAGTCGACAGTACATTTCAATCAGTGACCCAGCATTTT.